The T cell receptor (beta chain) under discussion was sequenced for a study of shared T cell receptors in the human thymus. Unmatched junction bases numbered 4, after V lost 6 bases and J lost 7 bases. The CDR3 extends over 13 amino acids. Germline CDR1 ENHRY, CDR2 SYGVKD. Measured with immunoSEQ multiplex PCR; TCRdb has only the in-frame clones, and not every one. The sample records 700,000 to 750,000 clones, 80% to 90% being singletons. The data were also submitted as part of a second study, on human thymus T cells. In that study: Having surgery to correct congenital heart defects, healthy Finnish infants acted as the donors. The thymus tissue came from resections taken during corrective heart surgery. Within thymic and blood repertoires, V and J gene usage appeared to be biased. Related research examined unrelated individuals and reported that their thymic repertoires overlapped highly.

The rearrangement uses TRBV10-3 and TRBJ2-1, with 9 bases aligning to TRBD2. The sequenced material came from thymocytes. This receptor was identified in a girl under three years old with a congenital heart defect. CDR3 in DNA: TGTGCCATCAGAGGGCGGGGGGGGAATGAGCAGTTCTTC. Its translation: CAIRGRGGNEQFF.